The entry below gives a single T cell receptor (beta chain) sequence along with its context. The data belong to a study of blood T cell repertoires in COVID-19. TCRdb's table, derived via immunoSEQ multiplex PCR, lists solely in-frame clones and lacks some. Among over 200,000 clones listed, roughly 83% were seen once. From germline, CDR1 is SGHKS and CDR2 YYEKEE (reference sequence). With V trimmed by 4 bases and J by 6 bases, 8 bases remained unmatched. The CDR3 loop spans 15 amino acids. Sequencing was carried out using peripheral blood. This sequence originates from a woman in her seventies with active or convalescent COVID-19. The genes are TRBV5-5 and TRBJ1-2, with 11 bases that match TRBD1. The CDR3 region has the DNA TGTGCCAGCAGCCCCCGGACAGGGGGCGCGGATGGCTACACCTTC. This translates into CASSPRTGGADGYTF.